This entry concerns a single TCR beta chain. The table came from immunoSEQ multiplex PCR; TCRdb's copy has only in-frame clones and leaves some out. The data hold roughly 140,000 clones, with roughly 89% observed a single time. This CDR3 is built from 16 residues. After removal of 5 bases from V and 0 bases from J, the junction contained 7 bases not matched to a gene. Germline values: CDR1 LNHDA, CDR2 SQIVND (reference sequence). The data were taken from a study of T cell responses to AZD1222 COVID-19 vaccine. The chain couples TRBV19 to TRBJ1-5; 7 bases line up with TRBD1. This clonotype was sampled from an adult in good health. The starting material was peripheral blood, obtained on day 0 of AZD1222 vaccination. The CDR3 loop reads CASSWQGVNSNQPQHF. In DNA, the CDR3 is TGTGCCAGTAGTTGGCAGGGGGTCAATAGCAATCAGCCCCAGCATTTT.